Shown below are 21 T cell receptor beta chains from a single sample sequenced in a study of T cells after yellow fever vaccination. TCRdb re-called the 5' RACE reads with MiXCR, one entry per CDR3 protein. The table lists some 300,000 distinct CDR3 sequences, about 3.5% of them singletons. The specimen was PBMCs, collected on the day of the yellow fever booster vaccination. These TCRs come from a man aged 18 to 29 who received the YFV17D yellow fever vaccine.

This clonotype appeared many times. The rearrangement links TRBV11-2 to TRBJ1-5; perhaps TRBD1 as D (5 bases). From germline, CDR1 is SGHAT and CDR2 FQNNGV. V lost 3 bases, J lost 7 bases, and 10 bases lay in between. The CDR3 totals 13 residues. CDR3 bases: TGTGCCAGCAGCTTTATGTCAGGGCAGCCCCAGCATTTT. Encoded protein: CASSFMSGQPQHF.

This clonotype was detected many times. The CDR3 sequence is CASSLGDADRGNSPLHF. DNA of the CDR3: TGTGCCAGCAGCTTAGGAGACGCGGACAGGGGCAATTCACCCCTCCACTTT. The chain uses TRBV7-9 and TRBJ1-6, with 9 bases lining up with TRBD1. The CDR3 has 17 residues. Germline trimming cut 1 base from V and 7 bases from J; bases unmatched to any gene: 8. Germline-derived CDR1 and CDR2 are SEHNR and FQNEAQ (reference sequence). Drawing the rest from reference TRBV7-9 and TRBJ1-6, the complete variable domain is DTGVSQNPRHKITKRGQNVTFRCDPISEHNRLYWYRQTLGQGPEFLTYFQNEAQLEKSRLLSDRFSAERPKGSFSTLEIQRTEQGDSAMYLCASSLGDADRGNSPLHFGNGTRLTVT.

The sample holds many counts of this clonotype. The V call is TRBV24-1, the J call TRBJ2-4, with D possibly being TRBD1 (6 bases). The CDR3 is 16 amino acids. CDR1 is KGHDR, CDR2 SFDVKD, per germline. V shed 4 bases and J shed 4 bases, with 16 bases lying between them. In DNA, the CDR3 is TGTGCCACCAGTGAGAGCAGGGGTGAAAGGAAAAACATTCAGTACTTC. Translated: CATSESRGERKNIQYF.

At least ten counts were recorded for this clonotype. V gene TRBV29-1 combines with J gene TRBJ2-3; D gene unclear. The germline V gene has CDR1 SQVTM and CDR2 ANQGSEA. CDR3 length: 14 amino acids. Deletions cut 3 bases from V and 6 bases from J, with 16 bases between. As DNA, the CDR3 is TGCAGCGTTGATCCTCGGGCCTCCCAGGATACGCAGTATTTT. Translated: CSVDPRASQDTQYF.

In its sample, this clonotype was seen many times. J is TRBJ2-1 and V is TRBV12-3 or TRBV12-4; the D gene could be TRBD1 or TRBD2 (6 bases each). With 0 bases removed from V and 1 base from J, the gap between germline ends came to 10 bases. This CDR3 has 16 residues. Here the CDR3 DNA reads TGTGCCAGCAGTTTAGCGCTAGGGGGGTCCTACAATGAGCAGTTCTTC. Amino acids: CASSLALGGSYNEQFF.

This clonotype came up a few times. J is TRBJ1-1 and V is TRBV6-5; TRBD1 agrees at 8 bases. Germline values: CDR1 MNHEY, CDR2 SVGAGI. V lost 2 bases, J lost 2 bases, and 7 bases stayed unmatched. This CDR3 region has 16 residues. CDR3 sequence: CASSYLCPGGNTEAFF. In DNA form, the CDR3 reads TGTGCCAGCAGTTACCTATGCCCAGGGGGCAACACTGAAGCTTTCTTT.

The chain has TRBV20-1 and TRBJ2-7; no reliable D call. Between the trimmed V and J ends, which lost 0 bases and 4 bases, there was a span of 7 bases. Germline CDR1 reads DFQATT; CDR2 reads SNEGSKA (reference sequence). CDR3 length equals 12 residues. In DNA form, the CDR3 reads TGCAGTGCTAGAGAGACATCTTACGAGCAGTACTTC. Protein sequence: CSARETSYEQYF.

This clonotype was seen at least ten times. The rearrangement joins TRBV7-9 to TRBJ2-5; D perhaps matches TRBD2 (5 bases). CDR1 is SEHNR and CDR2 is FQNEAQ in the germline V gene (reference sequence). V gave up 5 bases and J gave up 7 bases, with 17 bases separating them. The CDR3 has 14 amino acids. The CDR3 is CASSPPTVLATQYF. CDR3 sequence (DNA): TGTGCCAGCAGCCCACCGACGGTGCTAGCGACCCAGTACTTC.

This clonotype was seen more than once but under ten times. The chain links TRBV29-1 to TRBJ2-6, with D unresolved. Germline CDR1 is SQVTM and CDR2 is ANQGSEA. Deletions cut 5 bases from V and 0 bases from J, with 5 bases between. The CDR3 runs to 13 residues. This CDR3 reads CSVRSSGANVLTF. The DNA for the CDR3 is TGCAGCGTTAGGTCCTCTGGGGCCAACGTCCTGACTTTC.

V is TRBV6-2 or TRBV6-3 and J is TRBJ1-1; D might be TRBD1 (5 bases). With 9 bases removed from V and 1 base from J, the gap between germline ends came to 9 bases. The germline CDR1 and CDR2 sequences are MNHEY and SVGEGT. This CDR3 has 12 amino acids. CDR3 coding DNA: TGTGCCAGGTCTCAGGGGAACACTGAAGCTTTCTTT. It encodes CARSQGNTEAFF.

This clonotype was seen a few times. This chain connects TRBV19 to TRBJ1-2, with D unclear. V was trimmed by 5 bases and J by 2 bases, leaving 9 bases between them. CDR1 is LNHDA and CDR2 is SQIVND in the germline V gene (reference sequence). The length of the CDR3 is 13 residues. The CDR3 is CASSVTENYGYTF. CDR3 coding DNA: TGTGCCAGTAGTGTCACAGAGAACTATGGCTACACCTTC.

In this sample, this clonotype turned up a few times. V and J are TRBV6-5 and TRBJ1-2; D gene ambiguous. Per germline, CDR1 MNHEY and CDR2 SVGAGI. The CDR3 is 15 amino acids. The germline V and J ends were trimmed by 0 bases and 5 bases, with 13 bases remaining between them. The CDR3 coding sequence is TGTGCCAGCAGTTACTCGATTTCGCTAAGATATGGCTACACCTTC. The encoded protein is CASSYSISLRYGYTF.

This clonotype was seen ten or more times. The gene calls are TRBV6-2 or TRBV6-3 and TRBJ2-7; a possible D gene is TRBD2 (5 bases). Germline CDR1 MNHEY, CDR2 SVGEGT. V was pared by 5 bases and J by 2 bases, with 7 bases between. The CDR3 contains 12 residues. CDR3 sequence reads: CASSGGPYEQYV. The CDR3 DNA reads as TGTGCCAGCAGTGGCGGGCCCTACGAGCAGTACGTC.

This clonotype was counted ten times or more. The CDR3 nucleotides read TGTGCCAGCAGTCCCTCCCGGTGGGCCGGCTTTGAGACCCAGTACTTC. Amino acid sequence: CASSPSRWAGFETQYF. V and J are TRBV12-3 or TRBV12-4 and TRBJ2-5; no clear D gene. The CDR3 length is 16 residues. With 5 bases removed from V and 5 bases from J, the gap between germline ends came to 21 bases.

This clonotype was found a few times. CDR3 region: CASSQDKIYGYTF. The CDR3 DNA sequence: TGTGCCAGCTCACAGGACAAGATCTATGGCTACACCTTC. The V gene is TRBV18, the J gene TRBJ1-2; a possible D gene is TRBD1 (5 bases). Trimming removed 4 bases from V and 4 bases from J, with 10 bases in between. The CDR3 extends over 13 amino acids. Germline values: CDR1 KGHSH, CDR2 LQKENI.

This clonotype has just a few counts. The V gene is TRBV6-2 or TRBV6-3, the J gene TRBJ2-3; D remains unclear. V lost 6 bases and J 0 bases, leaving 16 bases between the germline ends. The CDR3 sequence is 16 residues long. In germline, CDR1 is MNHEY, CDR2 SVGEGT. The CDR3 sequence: CASSHTTYVSTDTQYF. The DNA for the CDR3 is TGTGCCAGCAGCCATACGACCTACGTTAGCACAGATACGCAGTATTTT.

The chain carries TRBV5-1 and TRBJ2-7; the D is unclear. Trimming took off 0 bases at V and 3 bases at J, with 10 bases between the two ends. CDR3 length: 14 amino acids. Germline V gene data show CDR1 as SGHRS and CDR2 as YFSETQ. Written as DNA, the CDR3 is TGCGCCAGCAGCTTGGATGGGGATGTCTACGAGCAGTACTTC. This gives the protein CASSLDGDVYEQYF.

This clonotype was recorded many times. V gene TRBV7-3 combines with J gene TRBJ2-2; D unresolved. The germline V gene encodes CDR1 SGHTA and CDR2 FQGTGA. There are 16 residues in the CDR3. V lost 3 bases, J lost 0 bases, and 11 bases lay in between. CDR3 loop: CASSFQAISNTGELFF. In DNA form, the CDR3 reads TGTGCCAGCAGCTTCCAGGCGATATCGAACACCGGGGAGCTGTTTTTT.

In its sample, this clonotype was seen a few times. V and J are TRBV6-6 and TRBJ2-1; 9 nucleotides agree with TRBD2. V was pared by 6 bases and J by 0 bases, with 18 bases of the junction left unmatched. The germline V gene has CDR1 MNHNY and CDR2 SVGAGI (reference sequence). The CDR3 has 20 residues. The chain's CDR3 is CASSPNRASGDKGSYNEQFF. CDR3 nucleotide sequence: TGTGCCAGCAGCCCCAATCGGGCTAGCGGGGATAAAGGCTCCTACAATGAGCAGTTCTTC.

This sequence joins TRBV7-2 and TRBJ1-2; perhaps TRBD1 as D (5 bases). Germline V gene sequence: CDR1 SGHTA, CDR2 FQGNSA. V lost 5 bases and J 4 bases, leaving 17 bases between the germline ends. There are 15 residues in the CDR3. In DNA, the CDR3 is TGTGCCAGCAGCGGGACCGGGGCCGCCCTCTATGGCTACACCTTC. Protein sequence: CASSGTGAALYGYTF.

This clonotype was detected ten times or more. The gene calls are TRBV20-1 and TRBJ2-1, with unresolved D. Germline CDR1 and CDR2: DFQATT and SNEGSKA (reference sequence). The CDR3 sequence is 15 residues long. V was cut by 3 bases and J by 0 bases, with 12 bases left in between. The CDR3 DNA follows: TGCAGTGCTAGGGGCCCTCGAAGCTCCTACAATGAGCAGTTCTTC. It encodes CSARGPRSSYNEQFF.